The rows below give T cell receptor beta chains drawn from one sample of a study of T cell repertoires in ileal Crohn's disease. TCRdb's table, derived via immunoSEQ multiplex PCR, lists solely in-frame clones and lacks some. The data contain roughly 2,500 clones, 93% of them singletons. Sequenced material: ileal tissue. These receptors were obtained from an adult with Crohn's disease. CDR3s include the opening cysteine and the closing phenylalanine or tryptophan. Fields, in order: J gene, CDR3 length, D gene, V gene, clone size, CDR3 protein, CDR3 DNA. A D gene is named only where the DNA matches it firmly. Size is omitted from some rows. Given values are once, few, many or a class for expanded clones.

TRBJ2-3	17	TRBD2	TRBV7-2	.	CASSLAHRDWEGDTQYF	TGTGCCAGCAGCTTAGCGCACCGGGACTGGGAGGGAGATACGCAGTATTTT
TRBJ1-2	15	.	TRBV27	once	CASTPGYRTNYGYTF	TGTGCCAGCACCCCCGGATATAGGACTAACTATGGCTACACCTTC
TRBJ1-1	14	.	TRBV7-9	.	CASSPGHQNTEAFF	TGTGCCAGCAGCCCGGGACACCAGAACACTGAAGCTTTCTTT
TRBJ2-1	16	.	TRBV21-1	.	CARIVQVSRSYNEQFF	TGTGCCAGAATCGTACAGGTTTCTAGGTCCTACAATGAGCAGTTCTTC
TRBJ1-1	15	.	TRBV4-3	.	CASSQASLGGTEAFF	TGCGCCAGCAGCCAAGCATCTCTAGGGGGCACTGAAGCTTTCTTT
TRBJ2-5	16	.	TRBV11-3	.	CASSFEGEGGQETQYF	TGTGCCAGCAGCTTCGAAGGGGAAGGGGGGCAAGAGACCCAGTACTTC
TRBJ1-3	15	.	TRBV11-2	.	CASSLDQVTGNTIYF	TGTGCCAGCAGCTTAGATCAAGTTACTGGAAACACCATATATTTT
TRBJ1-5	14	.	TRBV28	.	CASSPQAYVQPQHF	TGTGCCAGCAGTCCCCAGGCTTACGTTCAGCCCCAGCATTTT
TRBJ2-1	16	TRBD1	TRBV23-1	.	CASSDRGQPERNEQFF	TGCGCCAGCTCGGACAGGGGGCAGCCGGAGCGCAATGAGCAGTTCTTC
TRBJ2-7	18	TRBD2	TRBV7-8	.	CASSLVTGLAGWSYEQYF	TGTGCCAGCAGCTTAGTAACGGGACTAGCGGGATGGAGTTACGAGCAGTACTTC
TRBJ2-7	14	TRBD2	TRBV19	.	CASSNRGTSGEQYF	TGTGCCAGTAGTAACCGCGGGACTAGCGGCGAGCAGTACTTC
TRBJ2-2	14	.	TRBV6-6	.	CASSYDSNTGELFF	TGTGCCAGCAGTTACGACAGCAACACCGGGGAGCTGTTTTTT
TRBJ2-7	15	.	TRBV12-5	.	CASGLVLGGSYEQYF	TGTGCTAGTGGTTTGGTTTTGGGGGGCTCCTACGAGCAGTACTTC
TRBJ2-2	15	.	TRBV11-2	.	CASSLVGGGTGELFF	TGTGCCAGCAGCTTAGTTGGAGGGGGGACCGGGGAGCTGTTTTTT
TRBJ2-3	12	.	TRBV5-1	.	CASSFSGDTQYF	TGCGCCAGCAGCTTCTCAGGAGATACGCAGTATTTT
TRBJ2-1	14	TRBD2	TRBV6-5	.	CASTPGTSVNEQFF	TGTGCCAGCACCCCCGGGACTAGCGTAAATGAGCAGTTCTTC
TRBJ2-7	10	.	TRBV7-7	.	CASTACEQYF	TGTGCTAGCACTGCCTGTGAGCAGTACTTC
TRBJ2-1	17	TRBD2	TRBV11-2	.	CASSLDRGSGSYNEQFF	TGTGCCAGCAGCTTAGATCGTGGTAGCGGGAGCTACAATGAGCAGTTCTTC
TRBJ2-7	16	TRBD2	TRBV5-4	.	CASSSYGVAGRNEQYF	TGTGCCAGCAGCTCCTACGGGGTAGCGGGGAGAAACGAGCAGTACTTC
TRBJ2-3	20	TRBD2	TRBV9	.	CASSVSGARTSGRGTDTQYF	TGTGCCAGCAGCGTAAGCGGGGCCCGGACTAGCGGGAGGGGCACAGATACGCAGTATTTT
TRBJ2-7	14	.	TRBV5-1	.	CASSSRTGLYEQYF	TGCGCCAGCAGCTCTAGGACTGGTCTCTACGAGCAGTACTTC
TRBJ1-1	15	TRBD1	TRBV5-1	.	CASSLSGTGNTEAFF	TGCGCCAGCAGCTTAAGTGGGACAGGGAACACTGAAGCTTTCTTT
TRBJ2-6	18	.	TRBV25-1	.	CASSEYRAGSSGANVLTF	TGTGCCAGCAGTGAATATCGGGCAGGTTCCTCTGGGGCCAACGTCCTGACTTTC
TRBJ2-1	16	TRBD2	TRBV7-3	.	CASSSGTSGRSTEQFF	TGTGCCAGCAGCTCCGGGACTAGCGGGAGGTCTACTGAGCAGTTCTTC
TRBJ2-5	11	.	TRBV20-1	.	CSVRLQETQYF	TGCAGTGTCCGGCTCCAAGAGACCCAGTACTTC
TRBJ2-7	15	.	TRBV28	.	CASSPPGRGKGEQYF	TGTGCCAGCAGTCCCCCCGGACGGGGGAAGGGCGAGCAGTACTTC
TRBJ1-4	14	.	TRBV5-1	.	CASSLSGTNEKLFF	TGCGCCAGCAGCTTGAGCGGAACTAATGAAAAACTGTTTTTT
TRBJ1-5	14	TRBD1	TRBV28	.	CASSEWDRDQPQHF	TGTGCCAGCAGTGAATGGGACAGGGATCAGCCCCAGCATTTT
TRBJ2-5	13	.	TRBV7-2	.	CASSFRVQETQYF	TGTGCCAGCAGTTTCAGGGTTCAAGAGACCCAGTACTTC
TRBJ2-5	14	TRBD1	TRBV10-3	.	CAISSTGSQETQYF	TGTGCCATCAGCTCGACAGGGAGCCAAGAGACCCAGTACTTC
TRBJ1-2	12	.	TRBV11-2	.	CASSLAWGGYTF	TGTGCCAGCAGCTTAGCCTGGGGTGGCTACACCTTC
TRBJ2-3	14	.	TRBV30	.	CAWSVRASTDTQYF	TGTGCCTGGAGTGTACGGGCAAGCACAGATACGCAGTATTTT
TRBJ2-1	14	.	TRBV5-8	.	CASSPLGAYNEQFF	TGTGCCAGCAGCCCCTTAGGAGCCTACAATGAGCAGTTCTTC
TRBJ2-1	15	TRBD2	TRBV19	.	CASSRTSGSGNEQFF	TGTGCCAGTAGCAGAACTAGCGGGAGTGGCAATGAGCAGTTCTTC
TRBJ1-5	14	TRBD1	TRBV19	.	CASRLQGAGQPQHF	TGTGCCAGTAGACTCCAGGGGGCAGGGCAGCCCCAGCATTTT
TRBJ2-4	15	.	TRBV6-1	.	CASSEAAGPKNIQYF	TGTGCCAGCAGTGAAGCGGCAGGCCCCAAAAACATTCAGTACTTC
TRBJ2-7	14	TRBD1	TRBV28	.	CASRMTGNSYEQYF	TGTGCCAGCAGAATGACAGGGAACTCCTACGAGCAGTACTTC
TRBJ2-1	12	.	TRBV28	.	CASNMAYNEQFF	TGTGCCAGCAACATGGCCTACAATGAGCAGTTCTTC
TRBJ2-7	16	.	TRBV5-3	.	CARSLFSGKEGCEQYF	TGTGCCAGAAGCTTGTTTTCAGGGAAAGAAGGGTGCGAGCAGTACTTC
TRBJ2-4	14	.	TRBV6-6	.	CASSSGRAKNIQYF	TGTGCCAGCAGTTCGGGGAGAGCCAAAAACATTCAGTACTTC
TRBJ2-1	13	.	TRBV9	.	CASSADQGDEQFF	TGTGCCAGCAGCGCGGACCAGGGCGATGAGCAGTTCTTC
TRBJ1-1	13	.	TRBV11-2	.	CASSLAQNTEAFF	TGTGCCAGCAGCTTAGCCCAGAACACTGAAGCTTTCTTT
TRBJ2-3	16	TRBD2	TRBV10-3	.	CATQSRLAGVTDTQYF	TGTGCCACCCAAAGCCGGCTAGCGGGAGTAACAGATACGCAGTATTTT
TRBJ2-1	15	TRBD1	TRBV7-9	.	CASSLGQGIFNEQFF	TGTGCCAGCAGCCTAGGACAGGGGATTTTTAATGAGCAGTTCTTC
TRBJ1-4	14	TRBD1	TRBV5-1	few	CASRETGGVEKLFF	TGCGCCAGCAGGGAGACAGGGGGGGTTGAAAAACTGTTTTTT
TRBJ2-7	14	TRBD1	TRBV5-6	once	CASSFWDRSYEQYF	TGTGCCAGCAGCTTTTGGGACAGATCTTACGAGCAGTACTTC
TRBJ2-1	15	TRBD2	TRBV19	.	CASSIASGIYNEQFF	TGTGCCAGTAGTATAGCGAGCGGGATATACAATGAGCAGTTCTTC
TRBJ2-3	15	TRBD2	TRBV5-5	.	CASSQLAFQGYTQYF	TGTGCCAGCAGCCAACTAGCGTTCCAAGGCTATACGCAGTATTTT
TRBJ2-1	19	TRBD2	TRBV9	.	CASSVEGGRAIVTYNEQFF	TGTGCCAGCAGCGTAGAGGGCGGGAGGGCCATTGTAACCTACAATGAGCAGTTCTTC
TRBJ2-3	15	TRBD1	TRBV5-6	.	CASSSGTGRPGAQYF	TGTGCCAGCAGCTCCGGGACAGGGCGGCCAGGGGCGCAGTATTTT